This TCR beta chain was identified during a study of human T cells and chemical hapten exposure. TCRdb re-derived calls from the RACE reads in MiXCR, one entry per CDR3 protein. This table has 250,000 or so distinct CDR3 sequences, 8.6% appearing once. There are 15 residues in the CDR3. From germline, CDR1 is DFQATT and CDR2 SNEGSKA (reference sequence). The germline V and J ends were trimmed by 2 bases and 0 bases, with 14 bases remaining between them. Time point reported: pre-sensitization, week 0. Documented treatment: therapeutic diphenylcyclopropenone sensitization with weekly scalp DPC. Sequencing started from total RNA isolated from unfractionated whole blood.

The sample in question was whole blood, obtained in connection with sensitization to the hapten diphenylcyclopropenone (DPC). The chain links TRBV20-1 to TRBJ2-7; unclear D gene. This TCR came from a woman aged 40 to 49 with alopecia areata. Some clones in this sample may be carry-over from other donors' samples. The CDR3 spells CSARPTGLSSYEQYF. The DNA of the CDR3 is TGCAGTGCTAGACCTACCGGCCTCAGCTCCTACGAGCAGTACTTC.